This record concerns one T cell receptor beta chain sequence. Methods used by the authors: Amplification of reference gene primers was used by the study to estimate nucleated cell counts. TCRdb's table, derived via immunoSEQ multiplex PCR, lists solely in-frame clones and lacks some. The V and J calls and clone size are taken from that table; D and trimming were inferred from the DNA. This table has approximately 70,000 clones, 85% to 90% appearing once. The entry originates in a study of blood T cell repertoires in COVID-19. Study overall: There were acute and convalescent COVID-19 samples, and they came from the United States, Italy and Spain. In each case, the material was cDNA or gDNA derived from T cells, B-cell-depleted T cells, or PBMCs.

The CDR3 has 16 amino acids. Trimming shortened V by 5 bases and J by 6 bases, and 21 bases separated the two germline ends. The germline V gene encodes CDR1 SGHTA and CDR2 FQGTGA. The sequence was collected from a man between 65 and 85 years old with active COVID-19. The sequencing sample was made of peripheral blood. This rearrangement joins TRBV7-3 to TRBJ2-3; D may be TRBD2 (6 bases). In nucleotides, the CDR3 is TGTGCCAGCAGCCCCATTGGCGGAGGGCCGGGGGATACGCAGTATTTT. This translates into CASSPIGGGPGDTQYF. The variable domain in full, completed from reference TRBV7-3 and TRBJ2-3, reads GAGVSQTPSNKVTEKGKYVELRCDPISGHTALYWYRQSLGQGPEFLIYFQGTGAADDSGLPNDRFFAVRPEGSVSTLKIQRTERGDSAVYLCASSPIGGGPGDTQYFGPGTRLTVL.